This passage covers 26 T cell receptor beta chains from one sample sequenced in a study of radiation and T cells in renal cell carcinoma. Time point of the sample: blood 4 weeks post-SBRT, at nephrectomy. Treatment given: 15 Gy SBRT to primary tumor, nephrectomy 4 weeks later. Method: immunoSEQ multiplex PCR; TCRdb's copy keeps in-frame clones and lacks some. Of fewer than 200,000 clones in the sample, about nine tenths were seen once. The sequenced sample was blood, obtained from a patient whose treatment included radiotherapy and nephrectomy. The receptors shown here come from a woman in her 50s with renal cell carcinoma.

The chain combines TRBV5-1 with TRBJ1-1; D may be TRBD1 (6 bases). Germline V gives CDR1 SGHRS, CDR2 YFSETQ. CDR3 length equals 14 residues. The germline V and J ends were trimmed by 3 bases and 0 bases, with 9 bases remaining between them. The CDR3 here is CASSSDRMNTEAFF. In DNA, the CDR3 is TGCGCCAGCAGCTCAGACAGGATGAACACTGAAGCTTTCTTT.

J is TRBJ2-7 and V is TRBV6-6; maybe TRBD2 (7 bases). Germline V gene sequence: CDR1 MNHNY, CDR2 SVGAGI (reference sequence). The ends were cut back, 8 bases at V and 1 base at J, with 18 bases in the middle. The CDR3 extends over 15 amino acids. The chain's CDR3 is CASYLGASGSYEQYF. In nucleotides, the CDR3 is TGTGCCAGCTATCTGGGGGCTAGCGGATCCTACGAGCAGTACTTC.

The chain is built from TRBV6-5 and TRBJ2-7; TRBD1 matches 10 bases. The CDR3 extends over 13 amino acids. CDR1 MNHEY and CDR2 SVGAGI come from the germline V gene. Germline trimming cut 6 bases from V and 9 bases from J; bases unmatched to any gene: 8. CDR3 bases: TGTGCCAGCAGAAGGGACAGGGGTGGGGTGCAGTACTTC. Protein product: CASRRDRGGVQYF.

The V gene is TRBV6-1, the J gene TRBJ2-5; 10 positions match TRBD1. V gave up 6 bases and J gave up 5 bases; unmatched junction bases: 6. From germline, CDR1 is MNHNS and CDR2 SASEGT. The CDR3 is 14 amino acids. The CDR3 DNA is TGTGCCAGCAGAAGGACAGGGGGAGGCGAGACCCAGTACTTC. Translating gives CASRRTGGGETQYF.

The CDR3 spells CASSVGDSTNSPLHF. The CDR3 DNA sequence: TGTGCCAGCAGTGTAGGGGACAGCACTAATTCACCCCTCCACTTT. The chain is built from TRBV6-1 and TRBJ1-6, with 7 bases identical to TRBD1. CDR3 length: 15 amino acids. The V segment lost 4 bases and the J segment 6 bases; nucleotides outside the gene matches: 6. In germline, CDR1 is MNHNS, CDR2 SASEGT.

The chain couples TRBV9 to TRBJ2-7; the D gene is possibly TRBD1 (6 bases). The CDR3 length is 14 residues. Germline CDR1 reads SGDLS; CDR2 reads YYNGEE. V was pared by 4 bases and J by 7 bases, with 18 bases between. The chain's CDR3 is CASSLTTQGWEQYF. The CDR3 DNA reads TGTGCCAGCAGCCTCACTACGCAGGGGTGGGAGCAGTACTTC.

The chain combines TRBV6-1 with TRBJ1-5, with 8 bases that match TRBD1. Trimming cost V 1 base and J 7 bases; bases outside gene matches: 9. CDR3 size: 16 residues. CDR1 and CDR2 (germline): MNHNS, SASEGT. The CDR3 nucleotides read TGTGCCAGCAGTGAAGGGCAGGGGGCAATTCTCCAGCCCCAGCATTTT. Amino acids: CASSEGQGAILQPQHF.

The V call is TRBV6-6, the J call TRBJ1-6; 9 positions match TRBD1. Germline V CDR1 and CDR2: MNHNY, SVGAGI (reference sequence). The V gene end was trimmed by 6 bases and the J gene end by 10 bases; junction bases not matched to a gene: 4. There are 13 residues in the CDR3. CDR3 DNA sequence: TGTGCCAGCAGCCTGACAGGGGGGTCACCCCTCCACTTT. It specifies CASSLTGGSPLHF.

The V and J genes are TRBV6-1 and TRBJ2-1, with D possibly matching TRBD1 (6 bases). The CDR3 spans 15 residues. Germline loops: CDR1 MNHNS, CDR2 SASEGT. V was cut by 5 bases and J by 8 bases, with 19 bases left in between. CDR3 nucleotides: TGTGCCAGCAGTCCTTTACCGGACAGTCACTATGAGCAGTTCTTC. Translating gives CASSPLPDSHYEQFF.

The chain uses TRBV6-6 and TRBJ1-3; no reliable D call. V gave up 5 bases and J gave up 0 bases, with 14 bases separating them. The CDR3 spans 16 residues. Germline CDR1 MNHNY, CDR2 SVGAGI (reference sequence). The CDR3 DNA follows: TGTGCCAGCAGTCCGTGGACCGAAAACTCTGGAAACACCATATATTTT. Protein product: CASSPWTENSGNTIYF.

CDR3 coding DNA: TGTGCCACCAGCCCTGACAGGGGGCAGGGCTATGGCTACACCTTC. Its protein is CATSPDRGQGYGYTF. This chain links TRBV15 with TRBJ1-2, with TRBD1 identical over 10 bases. CDR3 length: 15 residues. The germline V gene encodes CDR1 LNHNV and CDR2 YYDKDF (reference sequence). V was pared by 5 bases and J by 4 bases, with 7 bases of the junction left unmatched. The full variable domain, rest sourced from reference TRBV15 and TRBJ1-2, is DAMVIQNPRYQVTQFGKPVTLSCSQTLNHNVMYWYQQKSSQAPKLLFHYYDKDFNNEADTPDNFQSRRPNTSFCFLDIRSPGLGDTAMYLCATSPDRGQGYGYTFGSGTRLTVV.

This clone was seen only a few times. The chain joins TRBV18 to TRBJ2-3; D could derive from TRBD1 or TRBD2 (6 bases each). Germline V gene data show CDR1 as KGHSH and CDR2 as LQKENI. The ends were cut back, 1 base at V and 2 bases at J, with 13 bases in the middle. The CDR3 is made up of 16 amino acids. In DNA form, the CDR3 reads TGTGCCAGCTCACCACTGCCGGGGGCCTCCACAGATACGCAGTATTTT. Its protein product is CASSPLPGASTDTQYF.

This clone was counted only a few times. The chain recombines TRBV6-6 with TRBJ1-6; D call uncertain. The germline V gene encodes CDR1 MNHNY and CDR2 SVGAGI (reference sequence). This CDR3 spans 15 amino acids. Trimming removed 10 bases at V and 3 bases at J, with 16 bases between. CDR3 DNA sequence: TGTGCCATCACGAGGGCGGCCGGCTATAATTCACCCCTCCACTTT. Protein sequence: CAITRAAGYNSPLHF.

This clone was found a few times. The chain combines TRBV9 with TRBJ1-4; perhaps TRBD1 as D (6 bases). CDR3 length: 16 residues. V lost 3 bases and J lost 0, with 12 bases in between. Germline CDR1 SGDLS, CDR2 YYNGEE. The CDR3 bases are TGTGCCAGCAGCGGGGGACAAATTGCAACTAATGAAAAACTGTTTTTT. The encoded protein is CASSGGQIATNEKLFF.

The V and J genes are TRBV18 and TRBJ2-3, with a weak D call TRBD2 (7 bases). Germline V gene lookup returns CDR1 KGHSH and CDR2 LQKENI. Trimming took 0 bases from V and 2 from J, leaving 12 bases between them. This CDR3 is 16 amino acids long. The CDR3 region is CASSPPRAGATDTQYF. The CDR3 bases are TGTGCCAGCTCACCACCCCGGGCGGGGGCCACAGATACGCAGTATTTT.

The CDR3 sequence: CSVDAGRPRLEGLAFF. The CDR3 DNA reads as TGCAGCGTTGATGCCGGACGGCCCCGGTTGGAGGGGCTAGCTTTCTTT. The genes are TRBV29-1 and TRBJ1-1, with D perhaps matching TRBD1 (5 bases). Germline V gene data show CDR1 as SQVTM and CDR2 as ANQGSEA. This CDR3 is built from 16 residues. Trimming cost V 3 bases and J 10 bases, with 27 bases left between them.

The table lists this clone with a count of one. The rearrangement uses TRBV6-5 and TRBJ1-4; tentative D call: TRBD1 (5 bases). Per the germline V gene, CDR1 is MNHEY and CDR2 is SVGAGI. CDR3 size: 13 residues. Trimming took off 8 bases at V and 7 bases at J, with 14 bases between the two ends. The CDR3 coding sequence is TGTGCCAGCTGGGGCAGGGTTGGTGAAAAACTGTTTTTT. It translates to CASWGRVGEKLFF.

This clone has a handful of counts. The chain employs TRBV30 and TRBJ1-1; D unclear. The germline gives CDR1 GTSNPN, CDR2 SVGIG (reference sequence). The V end lost 4 bases, the J end lost 1 base, and 10 bases lay between the germline ends. CDR3 size: 13 residues. The CDR3 nucleotides are TGTGCCTGGATCGGCAGGCAGAACACTGAAGCTTTCTTT. It yields the protein CAWIGRQNTEAFF.

The chain carries TRBV19 and TRBJ1-5; the match to TRBD1 covers 12 bases. Germline CDR1 LNHDA, CDR2 SQIVND (reference sequence). The CDR3 is 17 amino acids. V shed 5 bases, J shed 3 bases, and the junction held 8 bases outside the gene matches. This CDR3 is CASSRDRGLNSNQPQHF. CDR3 nucleotides: TGTGCCAGTAGTCGGGACAGGGGGCTCAATTCCAATCAGCCCCAGCATTTT. The whole variable domain, filled in from reference TRBV19 and TRBJ1-5, reads DGGITQSPKYLFRKEGQNVTLSCEQNLNHDAMYWYRQDPGQGLRLIYYSQIVNDFQKGDIAEGYSVSREKKESFPLTVTSAQKNPTAFYLCASSRDRGLNSNQPQHFGDGTRLSIL.

The chain uses TRBV19 and TRBJ1-3; D not resolved. The CDR3 is 13 residues long. CDR1 LNHDA and CDR2 SQIVND come from the germline V gene (reference sequence). V was shortened by 3 bases and J by 2 bases, with 5 bases between the two germline ends. As DNA, the CDR3 is TGTGCCAGTAGTATTTCCGCTGGAAACACCATATATTTT. As protein: CASSISAGNTIYF.

The chain links TRBV1 to TRBJ1-2. TRBV1 is flagged as a pseudogene. The CDR3 covers 12 residues. CDR3 DNA: TGCACCAGCACCGAACGAGTACGGGGCTACACCTTC. Its translation: CTSTERVRGYTF.

The rearrangement joins TRBV4-2 to TRBJ2-3; possible D gene TRBD1, 6 bases. The CDR3 length is 16 residues. In germline, CDR1 is LGHNA, CDR2 YNFKEQ. V shed 0 bases and J shed 2 bases, with 12 bases lying between them. CDR3 sequence: CASSQERDTFTDTQYF. In DNA form, the CDR3 reads TGTGCCAGCAGCCAAGAGAGGGACACCTTCACAGATACGCAGTATTTT.

The chain has TRBV19 and TRBJ1-1, with 9 nucleotides matching TRBD1. Germline CDR1 LNHDA, CDR2 SQIVND (reference sequence). The CDR3 spans 16 residues. The V segment lost 4 bases and the J segment 3 bases; nucleotides outside the gene matches: 9. CDR3 sequence reads: CASSRGTGWVDTEAFF. The DNA for the CDR3 is TGTGCCAGTAGTAGGGGGACAGGGTGGGTGGACACTGAAGCTTTCTTT.

This clone was observed a single time. The chain uses TRBV7-2 and TRBJ1-6; D is perhaps TRBD1 (5 bases). V shed 1 base and J shed 10 bases, with 5 bases lying between them. This CDR3 has 12 amino acids. Germline V lookup: CDR1 SGHTA, CDR2 FQGNSA. The CDR3 DNA reads as TGTGCCAGCAGCTTAGGGGGGTCACCCCTCCACTTT. This gives the protein CASSLGGSPLHF.

This chain uses TRBV10-3 with TRBJ2-2, with 11 bases identical to TRBD2. V trimming: 2 bases; J trimming: 1 base; junction bases outside the gene matches: 3. The CDR3 runs 17 residues. Germline V gene data show CDR1 as ENHRY and CDR2 as SYGVKD. CDR3 amino acids: CAISETGTSGNTGELFF. The CDR3 DNA is TGTGCCATCAGTGAGACTGGGACTAGCGGGAACACCGGGGAGCTGTTTTTT.

The gene calls are TRBV10-2 and TRBJ1-3, with TRBD1 as a possible D gene (5 bases). V was pared by 3 bases and J by 4 bases, with 10 bases between. Germline loops: CDR1 WSHSY, CDR2 SAAADI. There are 14 residues in the CDR3. The CDR3 DNA reads as TGCGCCAGCAGTGATCGGGGCCAAGGAAACACCATATATTTT. This sequence encodes CASSDRGQGNTIYF.